A single sample is the source of the 18 T cell receptor beta chains below, sequenced in a study of regulatory T cells in long-lasting Graves disease. HTBI primers from iRepertoire and Arm-PCR of CDR3 regions yielded the TCR beta libraries. TCRdb reprocessed the multiplex PCR reads via MiXCR and lists one record per CDR3 protein. The repertoire holds about 450,000 distinct CDR3 sequences, with around 15% as singletons. Time point in this sample: newly diagnosed GD, antithyroid drugs for less than 3 months. PBMCs provided the RNA from which the TCR library was made. This sample was also put to use in a study of T cells in Graves' hyperthyroidism and ophthalmopathy.

The sample was peripheral blood mononuclear cells (PBMCs), taken at new diagnosis, from a patient treated with antithyroid drugs. These receptors all stem from a woman aged 45-60 years with Graves disease.

CDR3 loop: CASSERTPTTGQYF. The CDR3, as DNA: TGCGCCAGCAGTGAACGGACCCCCACTACTGGGCAGTACTTC. The chain couples TRBV10-2 to TRBJ2-7; D unclear. This CDR3 has 14 amino acids. Between the trimmed V and J ends, which lost 3 bases and 9 bases, there was a span of 18 bases. Germline lookup yields CDR1 WSHSY and CDR2 SAAADI.

The chain has TRBV20-1 and TRBJ2-7; D ambiguous. From germline, CDR1 is DFQATT and CDR2 SNEGSKA (reference sequence). V dropped 3 bases and J dropped 6 bases, with 6 bases sitting between them. This CDR3 is 10 amino acids long. CDR3 nucleotides: TGCAGTGCTAGTAAGCTCGAGCAGTACTTC. It yields the protein CSASKLEQYF.

This clonotype was detected ten times or more. The rearrangement joins TRBV2 to TRBJ2-2, with 13 bases aligning to TRBD2. V lost 6 bases and J lost 1; bases outside the gene matches: 2. This CDR3 spans 16 amino acids. The V gene's germline CDR1 is SNHLY and CDR2 FYNNEI. The CDR3: CASRWTSGRNTGELFF. The CDR3, as DNA: TGTGCCAGCAGATGGACTAGCGGGAGGAACACCGGGGAGCTGTTTTTT.

This clonotype was counted ten times or more. CDR3 residues: CSASTSGRVDEQFF. The CDR3 DNA follows: TGCAGTGCTAGTACTAGCGGGAGGGTGGATGAGCAGTTCTTC. The chain uses TRBV20-1 and TRBJ2-1, with TRBD2 identical over 13 bases. Trimming cost V 3 bases and J 8 bases; bases outside gene matches: 4. The CDR3 spans 14 residues. CDR1 is DFQATT and CDR2 is SNEGSKA in the germline V gene (reference sequence).

This clonotype came up many times. J is TRBJ2-1 and V is TRBV12-3 or TRBV12-4; 8 positions match TRBD2. This CDR3 has 15 amino acids. Trimming removed 2 bases from V and 7 bases from J; junction bases left unmatched: 7. The CDR3 loop is CASSLQAGEVNEQFF. CDR3 nucleotides: TGTGCCAGCAGTTTACAAGCGGGAGAGGTGAATGAGCAGTTCTTC.

This clonotype was counted a few times. This sequence joins TRBV2 and TRBJ2-1; 7 positions agree with TRBD1. The CDR3 spans 14 residues. V lost 2 bases to trimming and J lost 5 bases; unmatched junction nucleotides: 3. From germline, CDR1 is SNHLY and CDR2 FYNNEI. The DNA of the CDR3 is TGTGCCAGCAGTGAACAGGGGGATCACAATGAGCAGTTCTTC. Translated: CASSEQGDHNEQFF.

This clonotype was found a few times. The V and J genes are TRBV9 and TRBJ2-3; 11 bases fit TRBD2. CDR3 length: 16 residues. Germline V gives CDR1 SGDLS, CDR2 YYNGEE. With V trimmed by 3 bases and J by 5 bases, 8 bases remained unmatched. CDR3 bases: TGTGCCAGCAGCGGCTTAGCGGGAGGGCCGGGAGATACGCAGTATTTT. Protein: CASSGLAGGPGDTQYF.

This clonotype was detected a few times. The chain employs TRBV24-1 and TRBJ2-5, with 11 bases identical to TRBD1. The CDR3 is made up of 15 amino acids. Germline lookup yields CDR1 KGHDR and CDR2 SFDVKD. Trimming at V came to 5 bases and at J to 3 bases, leaving 4 bases not matched to a gene. The CDR3 loop is CATSGGTGGEETQYF. The DNA of the CDR3 is TGTGCCACCAGTGGTGGGACAGGGGGTGAAGAGACCCAGTACTTC.

This clonotype has a count of ten or more. This sequence joins TRBV7-8 and TRBJ2-2; TRBD2 aligns across 10 bases. CDR1 SGHVS and CDR2 FQNEAQ come from the germline V gene. V trimming: 5 bases; J trimming: 6 bases; junction bases outside the gene matches: 9. This CDR3 comprises 16 residues. CDR3 loop: CASSPNPGLASGELFF. The DNA of the CDR3 is TGTGCCAGCAGCCCTAATCCGGGACTAGCGTCCGGGGAGCTGTTTTTT.

The chain has TRBV30 and TRBJ1-2; tentatively, D is TRBD1 (6 bases). CDR3 length: 13 residues. V gave up 3 bases and J gave up 5 bases, with 13 bases separating them. CDR1 and CDR2 from the germline V gene are GTSNPN and SVGIG (reference sequence). As DNA, the CDR3 is TGTGCCTGGAGGGGGGGGCGAGGGTATGGCTACACCTTC. As protein: CAWRGGRGYGYTF.

For this clonotype: Since a much larger clone is just one base distant, this may be a read error. The missing conserved phenylalanine or tryptophan at the end of this CDR3 makes a read error likely. The CDR3 nucleotides are TGTGCCAGCAGCTTAACAGGGACCAATTACAATGAGCAGTTCGTC. The encoded protein is CASSLTGTNYNEQFV. This chain links TRBV5-6 with TRBJ2-1; D perhaps matches TRBD1 (6 bases). V lost 2 bases to trimming and J lost 4 bases, with 13 bases between them. The CDR3 sequence is 15 residues long. The germline CDR1 and CDR2 sequences are SGHDT and YYEEEE.

Many counts were recorded for this clonotype. V gene TRBV3-1 combines with J gene TRBJ2-7; 9 nucleotides agree with TRBD1. The CDR3 consists of 13 residues. Looked up from germline, CDR1 is LGHDT and CDR2 is YNNKEL (reference sequence). J gave up 7 bases and V 4 bases, and 5 bases lay outside the gene matches. The DNA of the CDR3 is TGTGCCAGCAGCCGTGGGACAGGGCGGGAGCAGTACTTC. It encodes CASSRGTGREQYF.

This clonotype was detected many times. The chain uses TRBV9 and TRBJ2-3; D perhaps matches TRBD1 (7 bases). With 3 bases removed from V and 2 bases from J, the gap between germline ends came to 16 bases. This CDR3 comprises 16 residues. CDR1 and CDR2 (germline): SGDLS, YYNGEE. The CDR3 sequence: CASSAPTGRNTDTQYF. The CDR3 DNA sequence: TGTGCCAGCAGCGCCCCGACAGGGAGGAACACAGATACGCAGTATTTT.

This clonotype was observed a handful of times. The CDR3 reads CAWEESGPNYEQYF. CDR3 DNA: TGTGCCTGGGAGGAGTCGGGGCCAAACTACGAGCAGTACTTC. The V call is TRBV30, the J call TRBJ2-7, with D perhaps given as TRBD1 or TRBD2 (5 bases each). The V end lost 5 bases, the J end lost 3 bases, and 17 bases lay between the germline ends. This CDR3 is 14 amino acids long. Germline V gene data show CDR1 as GTSNPN and CDR2 as SVGIG (reference sequence).

This clonotype was picked up a small number of times. The V call is TRBV11-3, the J call TRBJ2-3; 10 bases line up with TRBD2. CDR1 is SGHNT, CDR2 YENEEA, per germline. The V and J ends lost 1 base and 0 bases, in that order; junction bases with no gene match: 4. There are 17 residues in the CDR3. CDR3 protein: CASSLGVTSGSTDTQYF. CDR3 DNA: TGTGCCAGCAGCTTAGGCGTGACTAGCGGGAGCACAGATACGCAGTATTTT. The whole variable domain, filled in from reference TRBV11-3 and TRBJ2-3, reads EAGVVQSPRYKIIEKKQPVAFWCNPISGHNTLYWYLQNLGQGPELLIRYENEEAVDDSQLPKDRFSAERLKGVDSTLKIQPAELGDSAVYLCASSLGVTSGSTDTQYFGPGTRLTVL.

The DNA of the CDR3 is TGTGCCAGCAGCTCCTCGGCCTACAATGAGCAGTTCTTC. Protein: CASSSSAYNEQFF. V and J are TRBV6-5 and TRBJ2-1, with D unclear. CDR1 is MNHEY, CDR2 SVGAGI, per germline. Trimming left V 6 bases short and J 2 bases short, with 8 bases between. The CDR3 extends over 13 amino acids.

This clonotype was counted ten times or more. This chain joins TRBV2 and TRBJ1-1; D is uncertain. Germline CDR1 and CDR2: SNHLY and FYNNEI. V lost 7 bases to trimming and J lost 1 base, with 7 bases between them. The CDR3 consists of 12 residues. The CDR3 spells CASNGENTEAFF. CDR3 nucleotide sequence: TGTGCCAGCAACGGGGAGAACACTGAAGCTTTCTTT.

The V gene is TRBV5-6, the J gene TRBJ2-7; 13 bases match TRBD2. This CDR3 spans 16 amino acids. Looked up from germline, CDR1 is SGHDT and CDR2 is YYEEEE. Unmatched junction bases numbered 3, after V lost 0 bases and J lost 3 bases. The CDR3, as DNA: TGTGCCAGCAGCTTGGGACTAGCGGGAGGAGTCTACGAGCAGTACTTC. Translation gives CASSLGLAGGVYEQYF.